A selection of T cell receptor beta chains follows, all from one sample in a study of T cell responses to AZD1222 COVID-19 vaccine. Assay used: immunoSEQ multiplex PCR; TCRdb lists only in-frame clones, some missing. The table lists over 100,000 clones, roughly 88% of them singletons, with roughly 3.6% in the top ten. The sequencing used peripheral blood, collected on day 0 of AZD1222 vaccination. The receptors were gathered from an adult in good health. CDR3s include the opening cysteine and the closing phenylalanine or tryptophan. The D gene is left open where the match is weak. Not all rows give a size; the values are once, few, many and, for expanded clones, a class.

CDR3nt,CDR3aa,len,j_gene,v_gene,d_gene,abundance
TGCGCCAGCAGCGGGGGACGGGGAAATGAAAAACTGTTTTTT,CASSGGRGNEKLFF,14,TRBJ1-4,TRBV5-1,NA,NA
TGTGCCAGCAGCTTGACCGCAGGCCTTTTGAACACTGAAGCTTTCTTT,CASSLTAGLLNTEAFF,16,TRBJ1-1,TRBV7-9,NA,NA
TGTGCCAGCAGGCCTCTCGGGACAGGGAGCGGTGAGCAGTTCTTC,CASRPLGTGSGEQFF,15,TRBJ2-1,TRBV5-5,TRBD1,NA
TGTGCCAGTAGTAAGGGACAGGGGTCCGAAAAACTGTTTTTT,CASSKGQGSEKLFF,14,TRBJ1-4,TRBV19,TRBD1,NA
TGCGCCAGCAGCCAAGACACAGGGTCCAGCTCCTACAATGAGCAGTTCTTC,CASSQDTGSSSYNEQFF,17,TRBJ2-1,TRBV4-1,NA,NA
TGCGCCAGCAGCCCGGACGGCTTTGATACGCAGTATTTT,CASSPDGFDTQYF,13,TRBJ2-3,TRBV5-1,NA,NA
TGTGCCAGCAGACCGGACGGGGGCTCCTATAATTCACCCCTCCACTTT,CASRPDGGSYNSPLHF,16,TRBJ1-6,TRBV5-4,NA,NA
TGCTCCGCGTGGGGGGAGGATGAAAAACTGTTTTTT,CSAWGEDEKLFF,12,TRBJ1-4,TRBV5-1,NA,NA
TGTGCCAGCAGCTTAGAAGTGGGCGAGCAGTACTTC,CASSLEVGEQYF,12,TRBJ2-7,TRBV7-8,NA,few
TGTGCCAGCACTGTATCGGTGGGCTACACCTTC,CASTVSVGYTF,11,TRBJ1-2,TRBV2,NA,NA
TGTGCCAGCAGCTTAGAGGGGCCGATTGAAGCTTTCTTT,CASSLEGPIEAFF,13,TRBJ1-1,TRBV7-6,NA,NA
TGTGCCAGCAGTCCCCGTGGCTATGGCTACACCTTC,CASSPRGYGYTF,12,TRBJ1-2,TRBV27,NA,once
TGTGCCAGCAAGCCGGGGAACCTCCTCACCGGGGAGCTGTTTTTT,CASKPGNLLTGELFF,15,TRBJ2-2,TRBV19,NA,NA
TGTGCCAGCAGCCAAGAGCACACTTATGGCTACACCTTC,CASSQEHTYGYTF,13,TRBJ1-2,TRBV3-1/TRBV3-2,NA,NA
TGTGCCAGCAGCTTCTTTCTCAATCAGCCCCAGCATTTT,CASSFFLNQPQHF,13,TRBJ1-5,TRBV11-2,NA,NA
TGCGCCAGCAGCTTGGTGTCCGGGGGCAATCAGCCCCAGCATTTT,CASSLVSGGNQPQHF,15,TRBJ1-5,TRBV5-1,NA,NA
TGTGCCAGCAGCCAAACCGGGACAGGGGGCGGAGAGCAGTACTTC,CASSQTGTGGGEQYF,15,TRBJ2-7,TRBV3-1/TRBV3-2,TRBD1,NA
TGTGCCAGCAGTGACAGACAGGGAAACACTGAAGCTTTCTTT,CASSDRQGNTEAFF,14,TRBJ1-1,TRBV2,TRBD1,NA
TGTGCCAGCAGTTTAAGGAGGGGATGGGACTACACCTTC,CASSLRRGWDYTF,13,TRBJ1-2,TRBV12-3/TRBV12-4,NA,NA
TGTGCCAGCAGCTCCACAGGGGGCTTCTCCTACGAGCAGTACTTC,CASSSTGGFSYEQYF,15,TRBJ2-7,TRBV7-9,TRBD1,NA
TGTGCCAGCAGTGACGGGACAAAGTATGGCTACACCTTC,CASSDGTKYGYTF,13,TRBJ1-2,TRBV6-4,NA,NA
TGCGCCAGCAGCTCCGGGCCTCTATCGGGTGGCTACACCTTC,CASSSGPLSGGYTF,14,TRBJ1-2,TRBV5-1,NA,NA
TGTGCCAGCAGCCAAGGTCCCGGGGTCGGCACTGAAGCTTTCTTT,CASSQGPGVGTEAFF,15,TRBJ1-1,TRBV4-2,NA,few
TGCGCCAGCAGCCAAGATCAGAGTCAGCCCCAGCATTTT,CASSQDQSQPQHF,13,TRBJ1-5,TRBV4-3,NA,NA
TGTGCCAGCAGCTTACAGAGACTGAGCACAGATACGCAGTATTTT,CASSLQRLSTDTQYF,15,TRBJ2-3,TRBV11-2,NA,NA
TGTGCCAGCAGCCAGGGGCGCCAAGAGACCCAGTACTTC,CASSQGRQETQYF,13,TRBJ2-5,TRBV3-1/TRBV3-2,NA,NA
TGTGCCAGCTCACCGCGCAGGACAGGCTTACTCTCTGGAAACACCATATATTTT,CASSPRRTGLLSGNTIYF,18,TRBJ1-3,TRBV18,TRBD1,few
TGTGCCACTGGACTGATAAATTCACCCCTCCACTTT,CATGLINSPLHF,12,TRBJ1-6,TRBV15,NA,NA
TGTGCCAGCAGCACAGGGGGTGAGCAGTTCTTC,CASSTGGEQFF,11,TRBJ2-1,TRBV11-3,TRBD1,NA
TGTGCCAGCAGCCAGGTCGGGGGCTATGGCTACACCTTC,CASSQVGGYGYTF,13,TRBJ1-2,TRBV9,NA,NA
TGTGCCAGCAGCTTAGGTAGGACAGCTAATCAGCCCCAGCATTTT,CASSLGRTANQPQHF,15,TRBJ1-5,TRBV7-9,NA,once
TGTGCCAGCAGCTTAGCTCGTTCGTCCTACGAGCAGTACTTC,CASSLARSSYEQYF,14,TRBJ2-7,TRBV7-2,NA,NA
TGTGCCAGCAGTTTGAGTCAGGGTGCGCACATTCAGTACTTC,CASSLSQGAHIQYF,14,TRBJ2-4,TRBV28,NA,NA
TGTGCCAGCAGTGCACTAGCGGGGGCGATCCGTTCCTACGAGCAGTACTTC,CASSALAGAIRSYEQYF,17,TRBJ2-7,TRBV6-1,TRBD2,NA
TGTGCCATCAGTGAGGGTAGACAGCAAAATAATGAAAAACTGTTTTTT,CAISEGRQQNNEKLFF,16,TRBJ1-4,TRBV10-3,NA,NA
TGTGCCAGCAGCCAAGATCTGTTAATCAGGGGATATGGCTACACCTTC,CASSQDLLIRGYGYTF,16,TRBJ1-2,TRBV3-1/TRBV3-2,NA,NA
TGTGCCAGCTCACCAGCGGGGGAAGGGCCTGAAGGCTACACCTTC,CASSPAGEGPEGYTF,15,TRBJ1-2,TRBV18,NA,NA
TGTGCCAGCAGCTCCGGGACAGTAAATCAGCCCCAGCATTTT,CASSSGTVNQPQHF,14,TRBJ1-5,TRBV7-8,TRBD1,NA
TGTGCCAGTAGTATTTCCCCAGTTACTGGAAACACCATATATTTT,CASSISPVTGNTIYF,15,TRBJ1-3,TRBV19,NA,NA
TGTGCCACCCTGTCCGCAACTAATGAAAAACTGTTTTTT,CATLSATNEKLFF,13,TRBJ1-4,TRBV6-5,NA,NA
TGTGCCAGCAGTCGACAGGGGCGATATGGCTACACCTTC,CASSRQGRYGYTF,13,TRBJ1-2,TRBV12-3/TRBV12-4,TRBD1,NA
TGTGCCAGCAGCTTTTCAGACACGGGACAGGCAAATGAAAAACTGTTTTTT,CASSFSDTGQANEKLFF,17,TRBJ1-4,TRBV7-9,TRBD1,NA
TGCGCCAGCAGCCCGGGACAGGGGCGTAACTATGGCTACACCTTC,CASSPGQGRNYGYTF,15,TRBJ1-2,TRBV4-3,TRBD1,once
TGTGCCAGCAGCCTCATCAGCTCTGGGGCCAACGTCCTGACTTTC,CASSLISSGANVLTF,15,TRBJ2-6,TRBV7-9,NA,NA
TGTGCCAGCAGTTACGGGCTAGGGACGGCTAATTCACCCCTCCACTTT,CASSYGLGTANSPLHF,16,TRBJ1-6,TRBV6-5,NA,NA